This T cell receptor (beta chain) was captured by sequencing in a study of beta chain features in type 1 diabetes. Whole-study context: Examined across all samples were roughly 100 million sorted cells.

Since all of the isolated RNA was reverse transcribed, expressed TCRB transcripts were what got sequenced. The protocol was immunoSEQ multiplex PCR, while the TCRdb copy is restricted to in-frame clones and leaves out a portion. Among roughly 450,000 clones, about an eighth were seen once, and the ten largest hold about 0.045%. Trimming took 0 bases from V and 3 from J, leaving 9 bases between them. This CDR3 has 15 amino acids. CDR1 is LNHNV and CDR2 is YYDKDF in the germline V gene (reference sequence). Every single donor gave one heparinised blood draw, and these averaged about 100 mL. Cell sorting via CD45RO/CCR7/CD25/CD127/CD95/CD27 was performed to obtain CD4+ naive, central memory, regulatory and stem cell-like memory cells.

This TCR was sampled from a woman between 18 and 29 years old in good health. The chain links TRBV15 to TRBJ1-5; D is unclear. The specimen was naive CD4+ T cells from blood. CDR3 bases: TGTGCCACCAGCAGAGATGCCCAGTTCAATCAGCCCCAGCATTTT. Amino acid sequence: CATSRDAQFNQPQHF.